This TCR beta chain was retrieved from a study of blood T cell repertoires in COVID-19. Overall study context: Donors in the United States, Italy and Spain gave samples during acute or convalescent COVID-19. The analysed material was cDNA or gDNA that came from T cells, B-cell-depleted T cells, or PBMCs.

V lost 4 bases and J lost 7; bases outside the gene matches: 14. This CDR3 is 19 amino acids long. Looked up from germline, CDR1 is MNHEY and CDR2 is SVGEGT. In the study's own analysis: Reference gene primer amplification in the assay estimated nucleated cell counts. The method was immunoSEQ multiplex PCR; TCRdb's version includes in-frame clones alone and lacks a portion of them. That table gives V, J and clone size, and the DNA gave D and trimming. The table has about 250,000 clones, around 90% seen once; the top ten hold approximately 1.4%. The clonotype was recovered from a man older than 75 with acute or convalescent COVID-19. Material: peripheral blood. The chain carries TRBV6-2 or TRBV6-3 and TRBJ2-1; 15 nucleotides align to TRBD2. The CDR3 loop reads CASSSRTSGRASIGNEQFF. In nucleotides, the CDR3 is TGTGCCAGCAGTTCGCGGACTAGCGGGAGGGCCTCCATTGGTAATGAGCAGTTCTTC.